This entry lists 24 T cell receptor beta chains sequenced from one sample in a study of T cells expressing NK-cell markers. TCRdb reprocessed the 5' RACE reads and keeps a single row for each CDR3 protein, giving no DNA. The repertoire table contains 200,000 to 300,000 distinct CDR3 sequences. Sequenced: blood T cells: a sorted CD56 or NKG2C T cell subset, CD4+ or CD8+ T cells, or bulk PBMC T cells (not recorded which). All receptors derive from a man aged 18 to 30 in good health.

V usage is TRBV12-5 and J usage is TRBJ2-5; absent DNA, TCRdb's TRBD2 call cannot be checked. CDR1 is LGHNT, CDR2 FRNRAP, per germline. The CDR3 consists of 14 residues. CDR3 sequence reads: CASGLSGIKETQYF.

The rearrangement links TRBV12-3 or TRBV12-4 to TRBJ2-5; TCRdb selects TRBD1, and the lack of DNA leaves this call unchecked. This CDR3 contains 13 residues. CDR3 region: CATNSDSQETQYF.

The rearrangement links TRBV18 to TRBJ1-1; TCRdb outputs TRBD1, but without DNA this stays unchecked. The germline V gene encodes CDR1 KGHSH and CDR2 LQKENI. CDR3 length: 13 amino acids. This chain's CDR3 is CASSPLQGDEAFF.

The chain employs TRBV5-5 and TRBJ2-3; no DNA is available, so the TRBD2 call from TCRdb remains unchecked. CDR3 size: 17 residues. Looked up from germline, CDR1 is SGHKS and CDR2 is YYEKEE (reference sequence). CDR3 region: CASSLSGGGSSTDTQYF.

J is TRBJ1-2 and V is TRBV29-1; TCRdb's D call, TRBD1, is unchecked because there is no DNA. Germline CDR1 is SQVTM and CDR2 is ANQGSEA. The CDR3 consists of 14 residues. Here the CDR3 reads CSVLDSDAFYGYTF.

The V gene is TRBV10-3, the J gene TRBJ2-3; TCRdb gives TRBD2 as the D gene, but with no DNA this cannot be confirmed. The CDR3 is made up of 15 amino acids. Germline assignment: CDR1 ENHRY and CDR2 SYGVKD. CDR3 sequence: CAIKRVGEDTDTQYF.

The genes are TRBV7-2 and TRBJ1-6; TCRdb reports TRBD1, a call that lacks DNA to check it against. The CDR3 loop spans 15 amino acids. From germline, CDR1 is SGHTA and CDR2 FQGNSA. CDR3 sequence: CASSAATGQNSPLHF.

V gene TRBV6-2 or TRBV6-3 combines with J gene TRBJ2-1; the D gene TCRdb calls, TRBD2, cannot be checked with no DNA. CDR3 length: 14 residues. Germline V CDR1 and CDR2: MNHEY, SVGEGT. CDR3 amino acids: CASSYGLAGGPRFF.

The V call is TRBV7-9, the J call TRBJ2-7; TCRdb proposes TRBD1, but this gene call is untestable without DNA. Germline CDR1 is SEHNR and CDR2 is FQNEAQ (reference sequence). This CDR3 has 15 residues. Here the CDR3 reads CASRPGNMRIYEQYF.

V usage is TRBV18 and J usage is TRBJ2-3; as DNA is missing, the TRBD2 call by TCRdb cannot be tested. This CDR3 is built from 16 residues. Germline CDR1 is KGHSH and CDR2 is LQKENI. This CDR3 is CASSSRDYQRTDTQYF.

The gene calls are TRBV4-3 and TRBJ2-7; TCRdb gives TRBD2 as the D gene, but with no DNA this cannot be confirmed. There are 15 residues in the CDR3. The germline V gene encodes CDR1 LGHNA and CDR2 YSLEER. CDR3 protein: CASSQLAGGNYEQYF.

This chain joins TRBV24-1 and TRBJ2-5; the D gene TCRdb calls, TRBD2, cannot be checked with no DNA. The CDR3 length is 16 residues. CDR1 is KGHDR, CDR2 SFDVKD, per germline. The CDR3 loop reads CATSDKRAGGPETQYF.

The V call is TRBV7-8, the J call TRBJ2-3; the TCRdb D gene call, TRBD2, has no DNA to confirm it. This CDR3 is built from 16 residues. From germline, CDR1 is SGHVS and CDR2 FQNEAQ. CDR3 residues: CASSLGAGSPTDTQYF. The whole variable domain, remainder taken from reference TRBV7-8 and TRBJ2-3, is GAGVSQSPRYKVAKRGQDVALRCDPISGHVSLFWYQQALGQGPEFLTYFQNEAQLDKSGLPSDRFFAERPEGSVSTLKIQRTQQEDSAVYLCASSLGAGSPTDTQYFGPGTRLTVL.

This chain connects TRBV24-1 to TRBJ2-5; TCRdb's D call of TRBD1 is untestable without DNA. The CDR3 sequence is 17 residues long. CDR1 KGHDR and CDR2 SFDVKD come from the germline V gene. The CDR3 is CATSDLAGGSRQETQYF.

V gene TRBV7-9 combines with J gene TRBJ2-1; TCRdb selects TRBD2, and the lack of DNA leaves this call unchecked. This CDR3 is built from 13 residues. Per the germline V gene, CDR1 is SEHNR and CDR2 is FQNEAQ (reference sequence). CDR3: CASSLGEYNEQFF.

This chain uses TRBV6-5 with TRBJ1-4; TCRdb designates TRBD1, a call that cannot be tested without DNA. Per germline, CDR1 MNHEY and CDR2 SVGAGI. CDR3 size: 15 residues. This CDR3 is CASTTFGGTGEKLFF.

The chain combines TRBV5-5 with TRBJ1-2. CDR3 length: 15 residues. CDR1 SGHKS and CDR2 YYEKEE come from the germline V gene (reference sequence). The CDR3 loop is CASSLGRAGTSGYTF.

The chain has TRBV15 and TRBJ1-1. Germline V gives CDR1 LNHNV, CDR2 YYDKDF (reference sequence). The CDR3 loop spans 12 amino acids. CDR3: CATSTWTAEAFF. The whole variable domain, filled in from reference TRBV15 and TRBJ1-1, reads DAMVIQNPRYQVTQFGKPVTLSCSQTLNHNVMYWYQQKSSQAPKLLFHYYDKDFNNEADTPDNFQSRRPNTSFCFLDIRSPGLGDTAMYLCATSTWTAEAFFGQGTRLTVV.

The rearrangement links TRBV5-1 to TRBJ2-7; the TCRdb D gene call, TRBD1, has no DNA to confirm it. Germline V gives CDR1 SGHRS, CDR2 YFSETQ. This CDR3 has 13 residues. CDR3 amino acids: CASSPTGDYEQYF.

The V and J genes are TRBV6-1 and TRBJ2-3; the TCRdb call, TRBD2, lacks DNA for checking. The CDR3 is made up of 16 amino acids. The germline CDR1 and CDR2 sequences are MNHNS and SASEGT. The CDR3 is CASSQTRTSGRHTQYF.

The chain is built from TRBV14 and TRBJ2-2. The CDR3 totals 15 residues. CDR1 and CDR2 (germline): SGHDN, FVKESK. CDR3 in amino acids: CASGPRTANTGELFF.

This sequence joins TRBV30 and TRBJ1-1. The CDR3 runs to 13 residues. CDR1 and CDR2 from the germline V gene are GTSNPN and SVGIG (reference sequence). CDR3 in amino acids: CAWRVLASTEAFF. The full variable domain, its missing parts supplied by reference TRBV30 and TRBJ1-1, is SQTIHQWPATLVQPVGSPLSLECTVEGTSNPNLYWYRQAAGRGLQLLFYSVGIGQISSEVPQNLSASRPQDRQFILSSKKLLLSDSGFYLCAWRVLASTEAFFGQGTRLTVV.

The chain has TRBV5-5 and TRBJ1-5; TCRdb indicates TRBD1, and absent DNA this call remains unverified. This CDR3 comprises 16 residues. Germline V gives CDR1 SGHKS, CDR2 YYEKEE (reference sequence). CDR3 region: CASSPGVGIVNQPQHF.

The chain recombines TRBV6-5 with TRBJ1-5; TCRdb designates TRBD1, a call that cannot be tested without DNA. Germline V gives CDR1 MNHEY, CDR2 SVGAGI. This CDR3 is 14 amino acids long. The CDR3 loop reads CASNSGGAGQPQHF.